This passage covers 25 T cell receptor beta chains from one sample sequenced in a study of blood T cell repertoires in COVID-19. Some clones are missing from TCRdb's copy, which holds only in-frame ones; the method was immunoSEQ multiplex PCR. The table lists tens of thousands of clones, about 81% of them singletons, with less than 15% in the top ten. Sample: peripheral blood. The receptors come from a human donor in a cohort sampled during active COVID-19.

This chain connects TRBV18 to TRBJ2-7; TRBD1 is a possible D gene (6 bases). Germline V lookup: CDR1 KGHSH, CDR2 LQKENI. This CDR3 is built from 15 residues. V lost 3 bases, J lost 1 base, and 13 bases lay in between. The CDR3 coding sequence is TGTGCCAGCTCACCGCCGGGACAACTGTCCTACGAGCAGTACTTC. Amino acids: CASSPPGQLSYEQYF.

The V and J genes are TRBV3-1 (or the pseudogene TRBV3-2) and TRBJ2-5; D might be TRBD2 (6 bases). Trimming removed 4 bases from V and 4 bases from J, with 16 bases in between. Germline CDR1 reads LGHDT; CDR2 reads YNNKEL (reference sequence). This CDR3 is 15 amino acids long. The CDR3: CASSLPFGGGETQYF. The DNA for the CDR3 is TGTGCCAGCAGCCTACCTTTTGGGGGAGGAGAGACCCAGTACTTC.

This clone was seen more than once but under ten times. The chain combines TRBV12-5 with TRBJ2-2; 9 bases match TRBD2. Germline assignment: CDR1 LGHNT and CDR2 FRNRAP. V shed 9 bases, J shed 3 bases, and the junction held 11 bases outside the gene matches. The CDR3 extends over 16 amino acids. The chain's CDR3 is CASSPYSGGHTGELFF. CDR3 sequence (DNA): TGTGCTAGCAGTCCCTATAGCGGGGGCCACACCGGGGAGCTGTTTTTT. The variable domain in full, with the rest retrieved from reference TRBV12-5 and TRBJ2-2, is DARVTQTPRHKVTEMGQEVTMRCQPILGHNTVFWYRQTMMQGLELLAYFRNRAPLDDSGMPKDRFSAEMPDATLATLKIQPSEPRDSAVYFCASSPYSGGHTGELFFGEGSRLTVL.

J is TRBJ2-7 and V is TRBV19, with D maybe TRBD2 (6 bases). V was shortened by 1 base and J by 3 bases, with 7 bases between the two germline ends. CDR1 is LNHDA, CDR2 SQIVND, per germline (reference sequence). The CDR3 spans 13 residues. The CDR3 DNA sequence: TGTGCCAGTAGTATAGCGGGGGTCTACGAGCAGTACTTC. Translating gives CASSIAGVYEQYF.

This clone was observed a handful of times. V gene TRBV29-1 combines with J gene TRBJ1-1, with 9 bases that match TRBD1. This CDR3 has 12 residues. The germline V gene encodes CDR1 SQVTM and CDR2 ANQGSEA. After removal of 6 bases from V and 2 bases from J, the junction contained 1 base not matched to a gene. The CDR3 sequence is CSVGQGNTEAFF. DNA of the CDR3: TGCAGCGTGGGACAGGGAAACACTGAAGCTTTCTTT.

CDR3 in amino acids: CASGDSASGANVLTF. The CDR3 DNA is TGTGCCAGCGGCGACTCCGCCTCTGGGGCCAACGTCCTGACTTTC. The chain links TRBV11-3 to TRBJ2-6; the D is unclear. V dropped 8 bases and J dropped 0 bases, with 11 bases sitting between them. CDR1 and CDR2 from the germline V gene are SGHNT and YENEEA. There are 15 residues in the CDR3. Using reference TRBV11-3 and TRBJ2-6 for the parts outside the CDR3, the full variable domain is EAGVVQSPRYKIIEKKQPVAFWCNPISGHNTLYWYLQNLGQGPELLIRYENEEAVDDSQLPKDRFSAERLKGVDSTLKIQPAELGDSAVYLCASGDSASGANVLTFGAGSRLTVL.

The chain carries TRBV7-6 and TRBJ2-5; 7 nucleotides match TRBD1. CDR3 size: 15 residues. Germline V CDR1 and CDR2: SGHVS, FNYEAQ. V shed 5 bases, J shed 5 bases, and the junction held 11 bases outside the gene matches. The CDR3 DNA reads TGTGCCAGCAGCCTGGGGGCAGGGGGTGAGGAGACCCAGTACTTC. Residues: CASSLGAGGEETQYF.

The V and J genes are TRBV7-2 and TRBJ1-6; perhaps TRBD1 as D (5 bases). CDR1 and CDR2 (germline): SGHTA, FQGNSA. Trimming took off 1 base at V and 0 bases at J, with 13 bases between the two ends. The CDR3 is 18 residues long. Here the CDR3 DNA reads TGTGCCAGCAGCTTAGAGACAGCGCTTAGCTCCTATAATTCACCCCTCCACTTT. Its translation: CASSLETALSSYNSPLHF.

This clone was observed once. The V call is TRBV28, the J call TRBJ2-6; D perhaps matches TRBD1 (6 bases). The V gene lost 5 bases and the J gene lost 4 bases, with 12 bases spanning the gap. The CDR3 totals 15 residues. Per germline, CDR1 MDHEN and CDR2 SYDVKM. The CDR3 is CASSIPGEGANVLTF. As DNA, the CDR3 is TGTGCCAGCAGTATCCCAGGGGAGGGGGCCAACGTCCTGACTTTC. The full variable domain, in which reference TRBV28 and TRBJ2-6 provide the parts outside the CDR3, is DVKVTQSSRYLVKRTGEKVFLECVQDMDHENMFWYRQDPGLGLRLIYFSYDVKMKEKGDIPEGYSVSREKKERFSLILESASTNQTSMYLCASSIPGEGANVLTFGAGSRLTVL.

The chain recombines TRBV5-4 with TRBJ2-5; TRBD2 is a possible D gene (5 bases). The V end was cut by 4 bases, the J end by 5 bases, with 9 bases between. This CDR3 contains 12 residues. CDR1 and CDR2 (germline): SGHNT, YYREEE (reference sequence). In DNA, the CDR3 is TGTGCCAGCAGCCGGGGTCGGGAGACCCAGTACTTC. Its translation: CASSRGRETQYF.

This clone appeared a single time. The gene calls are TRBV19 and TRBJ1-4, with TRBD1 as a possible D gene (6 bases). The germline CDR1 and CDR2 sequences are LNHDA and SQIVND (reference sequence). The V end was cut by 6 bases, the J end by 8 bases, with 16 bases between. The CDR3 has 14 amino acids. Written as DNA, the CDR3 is TGTGCCAGTAGAATCTCCGGCCAGGGGGAAAAACTGTTTTTT. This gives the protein CASRISGQGEKLFF.

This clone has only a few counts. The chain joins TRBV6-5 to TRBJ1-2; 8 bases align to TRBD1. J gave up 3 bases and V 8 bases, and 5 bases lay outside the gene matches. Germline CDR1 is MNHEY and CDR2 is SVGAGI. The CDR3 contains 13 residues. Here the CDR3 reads CASRAGGDYGYTF. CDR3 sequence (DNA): TGTGCCAGCCGCGCAGGGGGCGACTATGGCTACACCTTC.

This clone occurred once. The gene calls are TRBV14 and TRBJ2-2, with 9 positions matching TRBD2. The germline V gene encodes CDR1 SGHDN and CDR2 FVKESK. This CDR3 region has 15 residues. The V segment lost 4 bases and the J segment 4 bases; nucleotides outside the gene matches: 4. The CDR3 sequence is CASSLAGGITGELFF. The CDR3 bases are TGTGCCAGCAGCCTGGCGGGGGGGATCACCGGGGAGCTGTTTTTT.

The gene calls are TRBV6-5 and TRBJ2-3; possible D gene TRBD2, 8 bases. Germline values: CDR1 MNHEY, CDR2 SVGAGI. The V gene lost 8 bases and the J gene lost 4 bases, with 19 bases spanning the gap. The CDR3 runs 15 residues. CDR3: CASLPAGRGPDTQYF. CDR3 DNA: TGTGCCAGCCTGCCCGCCGGGAGGGGGCCAGATACGCAGTATTTT.

CDR3 sequence: CASSALSGGANHEQYF. The CDR3 DNA follows: TGTGCCAGTAGTGCCCTCTCAGGGGGCGCGAACCACGAGCAGTACTTC. The chain joins TRBV19 to TRBJ2-7; 8 nucleotides agree with TRBD1. In germline, CDR1 is LNHDA, CDR2 SQIVND (reference sequence). J gave up 5 bases and V 5 bases, and 14 bases lay outside the gene matches. This CDR3 is 16 amino acids long.

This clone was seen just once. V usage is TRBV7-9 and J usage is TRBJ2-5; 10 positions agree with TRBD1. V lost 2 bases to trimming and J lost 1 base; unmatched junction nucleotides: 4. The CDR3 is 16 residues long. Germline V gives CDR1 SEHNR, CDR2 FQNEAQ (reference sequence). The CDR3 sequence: CASSLLGQGPQETQYF. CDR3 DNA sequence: TGTGCCAGCAGCTTATTGGGACAGGGGCCCCAAGAGACCCAGTACTTC.

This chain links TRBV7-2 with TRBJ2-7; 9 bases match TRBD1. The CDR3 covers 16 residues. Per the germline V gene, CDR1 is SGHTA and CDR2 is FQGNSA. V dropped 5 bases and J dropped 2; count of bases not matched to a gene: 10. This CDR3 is CASSPPGQGFPYEQYF. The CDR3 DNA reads TGTGCCAGCAGCCCGCCGGGACAGGGATTCCCCTACGAGCAGTACTTC.

The CDR3 sequence: CASGLAAGGPYEQYF. For the CDR3, the DNA is TGTGCTAGTGGTTTGGCCGCAGGGGGTCCCTACGAGCAGTACTTC. The chain recombines TRBV12-5 with TRBJ2-7, with TRBD1 matching 7 bases. With V trimmed by 1 base and J by 2 bases, 5 bases remained unmatched. CDR1 LGHNT and CDR2 FRNRAP come from the germline V gene. The CDR3 extends over 15 amino acids. Combining the CDR3 with reference TRBV12-5 and TRBJ2-7 gives the whole variable domain DARVTQTPRHKVTEMGQEVTMRCQPILGHNTVFWYRQTMMQGLELLAYFRNRAPLDDSGMPKDRFSAEMPDATLATLKIQPSEPRDSAVYFCASGLAAGGPYEQYFGPGTRLTVT.

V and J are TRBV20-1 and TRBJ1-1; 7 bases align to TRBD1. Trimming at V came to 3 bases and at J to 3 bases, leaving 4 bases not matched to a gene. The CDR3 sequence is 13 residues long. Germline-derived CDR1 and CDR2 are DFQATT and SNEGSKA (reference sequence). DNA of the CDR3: TGCAGTGCTAGTGAGCAGGGGGACACTGAAGCTTTCTTT. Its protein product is CSASEQGDTEAFF.

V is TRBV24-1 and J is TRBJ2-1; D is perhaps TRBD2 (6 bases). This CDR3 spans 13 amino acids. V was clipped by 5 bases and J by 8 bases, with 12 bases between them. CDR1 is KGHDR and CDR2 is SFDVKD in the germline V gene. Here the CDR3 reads CATSGGGEYEQFF. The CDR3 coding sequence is TGTGCCACCAGTGGGGGCGGGGAATATGAGCAGTTCTTC.

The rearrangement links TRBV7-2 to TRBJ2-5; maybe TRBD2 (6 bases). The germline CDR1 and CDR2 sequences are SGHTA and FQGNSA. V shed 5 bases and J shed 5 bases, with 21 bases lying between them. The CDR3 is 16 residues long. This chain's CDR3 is CASSLGLTRWGETQYF. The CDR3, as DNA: TGTGCCAGCAGCCTCGGACTAACTAGGTGGGGGGAGACCCAGTACTTC.

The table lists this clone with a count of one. The CDR3 is CASTQGGRGLDIQYF. CDR3 DNA sequence: TGTGCCAGTACCCAAGGGGGGCGGGGGCTAGACATTCAGTACTTC. J is TRBJ2-4 and V is TRBV19, with TRBD2 as a possible D gene (7 bases). Per the germline V gene, CDR1 is LNHDA and CDR2 is SQIVND (reference sequence). The CDR3 is 15 residues long. Trimming removed 7 bases from V and 8 bases from J, with 21 bases in between. Using reference TRBV19 and TRBJ2-4 for the parts outside the CDR3, the full variable domain is DGGITQSPKYLFRKEGQNVTLSCEQNLNHDAMYWYRQDPGQGLRLIYYSQIVNDFQKGDIAEGYSVSREKKESFPLTVTSAQKNPTAFYLCASTQGGRGLDIQYFGAGTRLSVL.

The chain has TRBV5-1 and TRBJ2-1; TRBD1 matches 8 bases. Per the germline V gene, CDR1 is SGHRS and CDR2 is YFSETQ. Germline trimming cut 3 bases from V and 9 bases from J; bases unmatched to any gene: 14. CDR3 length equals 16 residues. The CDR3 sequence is CASSSNPGTGYGEQFF. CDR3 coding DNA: TGCGCCAGCAGCTCCAATCCCGGGACAGGTTACGGTGAGCAGTTCTTC.

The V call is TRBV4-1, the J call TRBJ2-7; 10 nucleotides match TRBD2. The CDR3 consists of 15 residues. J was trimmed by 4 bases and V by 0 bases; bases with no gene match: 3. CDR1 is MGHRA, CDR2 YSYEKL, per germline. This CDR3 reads CASSQDPAGGYEQYF. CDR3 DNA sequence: TGCGCCAGCAGCCAAGATCCAGCGGGGGGGTACGAGCAGTACTTC.

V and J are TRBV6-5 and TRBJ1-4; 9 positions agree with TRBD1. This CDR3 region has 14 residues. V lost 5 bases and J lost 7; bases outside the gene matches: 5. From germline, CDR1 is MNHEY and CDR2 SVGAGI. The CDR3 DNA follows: TGTGCCAGCAGTACAGGGGGCGCAACTGAAAAACTGTTTTTT. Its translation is CASSTGGATEKLFF.